These 5 T cell receptor beta chains share one sample of origin, sequenced in a study of shared clonotypes between healthy human individuals. Here immunoSEQ multiplex PCR was the method, and the copy in TCRdb shows in-frame clones only, minus some. The table has about 680,000 clones, over 65% seen once; the top ten hold over 1.5%. Input material: memory CD4+ T cells sorted from blood. Regarding subset: CD45RA-negative fraction. These receptors were taken from a woman aged 25 to 39 in good health.

This clone was recorded once. The chain uses TRBV5-1 and TRBJ1-3, with D possibly matching TRBD1 (5 bases). Germline CDR1 SGHRS, CDR2 YFSETQ. The V and J ends lost 3 bases and 2 bases respectively, with 15 bases between them. The CDR3 is 16 residues long. CDR3 DNA sequence: TGCGCCAGCAGCTGGGACCGACCCTCAACTGGAAACACCATATATTTT. Translated, it gives CASSWDRPSTGNTIYF.

The V and J genes are TRBV7-3 and TRBJ2-3; the D is unclear. Germline V gene data show CDR1 as SGHTA and CDR2 as FQGTGA. The CDR3 sequence is 13 residues long. Trimming removed 3 bases at V and 2 bases at J, with 6 bases between. CDR3 sequence (DNA): TGTGCCAGCAGCTTCACAGACACAGATACGCAGTATTTT. As protein: CASSFTDTDTQYF.

This chain links TRBV5-1 with TRBJ1-4; D not certain. Germline assignment: CDR1 SGHRS and CDR2 YFSETQ. The CDR3 spans 15 residues. The V end was cut by 0 bases, the J end by 8 bases, with 14 bases between. The chain's CDR3 is CASSLDGANGEKLFF. The CDR3 region has the DNA TGCGCCAGCAGCTTGGATGGAGCCAACGGGGAAAAACTGTTTTTT. Full variable domain (missing parts from reference TRBV5-1 and TRBJ1-4): KAGVTQTPRYLIKTRGQQVTLSCSPISGHRSVSWYQQTPGQGLQFLFEYFSETQRNKGNFPGRFSGRQFSNSRSEMNVSTLELGDSALYLCASSLDGANGEKLFFGSGTQLSVL.

This rearrangement joins TRBV19 to TRBJ1-5, with 7 nucleotides matching TRBD1. The length of the CDR3 is 16 residues. V was pared by 5 bases and J by 1 base, with 8 bases of the junction left unmatched. Looked up from germline, CDR1 is LNHDA and CDR2 is SQIVND (reference sequence). Here the CDR3 reads CASSPKTGSSNQPQHF. The CDR3 DNA reads as TGTGCCAGTAGTCCAAAGACAGGGTCCAGCAATCAGCCCCAGCATTTT.

This clone was found a few times. The chain has TRBV6-5 and TRBJ2-7, with TRBD1 as a possible D gene (6 bases). Germline V gene lookup returns CDR1 MNHEY and CDR2 SVGAGI. V lost 5 bases and J 12 bases, leaving 20 bases between the germline ends. This CDR3 is built from 13 residues. CDR3 bases: TGTGCCAGCAGTCGCGGACAGAACTACGAGTGGTACTTC. Translated, it gives CASSRGQNYEWYF.